This T cell receptor (beta chain) is drawn from a study of a mutant IDH1 vaccine in newly diagnosed glioma. For the study at large: The first vaccination came 4-6 weeks after radiotherapy alone, or with temozolomide cycles.

The assay was immunoSEQ multiplex PCR, and TCRdb's table has in-frame clones only and misses some. The data hold around 31,000 clones, with over 65% observed a single time. Time point denoted: week 35, safety follow-up. Every single dose of the vaccine, 300 ug of mutant IDH1 20-mer peptide, came with topical imiquimod. Newly diagnosed WHO grade 3 or 4 IDH1-mutant, ATRX-lost astrocytomas were identified in the donors. The CDR3 runs 14 residues. Germline CDR1 reads MNHEY; CDR2 reads SMNVEV (reference sequence). Deletions cut 2 bases from V and 0 bases from J, with 5 bases between. This clone was detected a few times. Its antigen is currently unknown.

The sequences come from PBMCs, collected from a glioma patient whose treatment included an IDH1 peptide vaccine. This TCR came from a man aged 25-45 years with glioma. V is TRBV27 and J is TRBJ1-5; no clear D. This chain's CDR3 is CASSLQYSNQPQHF. For the CDR3, the DNA is TGTGCCAGCAGTTTACAGTATAGCAATCAGCCCCAGCATTTT.